The clone carrying this TCR beta chain appeared once. Germline CDR1 LGHNA, CDR2 YNFKEQ. V was clipped by 3 bases and J by 1 base; unmatched bases: 5. The CDR3 is made up of 16 amino acids. Cohort 3 donors counted as recovered after two negative PCRs, clearance, or resolved symptoms. The protocol was immunoSEQ multiplex PCR, while the TCRdb copy is restricted to in-frame clones and leaves out a portion. The sample shows some 200,000 clones, roughly nine tenths of them seen only once. This entry belongs to a study of blood T cell repertoires in COVID-19. About the research overall: The United States, Italy and Spain were the sources of the acute and convalescent COVID-19 samples. In each case, the material was cDNA or gDNA derived from T cells, B-cell-depleted T cells, or PBMCs.

The TCR sequence derives from a woman aged 30 to 39 who had recovered from COVID-19. The sequenced material came from PBMCs or T cells enriched from blood (not recorded which). The chain recombines TRBV4-2 with TRBJ1-1; 10 bases line up with TRBD1. CDR3 amino acids: CASSHDRGRANTEAFF. The CDR3 region has the DNA TGTGCCAGCAGCCACGACAGGGGGCGGGCGAACACTGAAGCTTTCTTT.